This TCR beta chain was sequenced during a study of regulatory T cells in long-lasting Graves disease. Time point meaning: newly diagnosed GD, antithyroid drugs for less than 3 months. Preparation of the TCR library used RNA extracted from PBMCs. In each case, Graves' disease was diagnosed per American Thyroid Association guidelines. Germline V gene data show CDR1 as KGHSH and CDR2 as LQKENI. The CDR3 totals 15 residues. To make TCR beta libraries, researchers used iRepertoire HTBI primers and Arm-PCR of CDR3 regions. TCRdb re-analysed the multiplex PCR reads in MiXCR, keeping a single row per CDR3 protein. In the table there are roughly 420,000 distinct CDR3 sequences, roughly 17% of which are singletons. A note on this clonotype: A far larger clone is a single base away, which makes a read error likely.

A further study also used this sample, focusing on T cells in Graves' hyperthyroidism and ophthalmopathy.

The receptor's source is a woman aged 30 to 39 with Graves disease. This material consisted of peripheral blood mononuclear cells (PBMCs), taken at new diagnosis, from a patient treated with antithyroid drugs. J is TRBJ2-1 and V is TRBV18, with D perhaps being TRBD1 or TRBD2 (6 bases each). DNA of the CDR3: TGTGCCAGCTCACTCGGGACCGGGGGCGAAAACATTCTGTACTTC. Translating it yields CASSLGTGGENILYF.